This T cell receptor (beta chain) was identified during a study of blood T cells in healthy people across ages. Notes on the study in general: In the absence of known donor CMV status, changes in expanded clonotypes were possibly confounded.

This CDR3 contains 16 residues. The V and J ends lost 1 base and 3 bases, in that order; junction bases with no gene match: 4. Germline CDR1 and CDR2: DFQATT and SNEGSKA (reference sequence). Alongside a J-beta primer mix, a sample-barcoded 5' primer served in a second PCR lasting roughly 7 to 11 cycles. Using its own MiXCR run on the 5' RACE reads, TCRdb lists one record per CDR3 protein. The sample yields around 1,700,000 distinct CDR3 sequences, 28% seen once. Worth noting for this clonotype: Its specificity is unknown.

The chain couples TRBV20-1 to TRBJ2-1, with 12 bases fitting TRBD2. This receptor was taken from a woman aged 25-40 years in good health. The source material was blood. CDR3 region: CSARVWTSGDYNEQFF. Written as DNA, the CDR3 is TGCAGTGCTAGAGTCTGGACTAGCGGGGACTACAATGAGCAGTTCTTC.